This T cell receptor (beta chain) was recorded in a study of blood T cells in healthy people across ages. Overall study findings and caveats: Diversity was higher, and naive CD4+ cells more numerous, in long-lived donors than in aged donors.

A remark on this clonotype: Its cognate antigen is unknown.

A second PCR of roughly 7 to 11 cycles used a sample-barcoded 5' primer and a J-beta primer mix. TCRdb re-analysed the 5' RACE reads in MiXCR, keeping a single row per CDR3 protein. The data contain over 1,500,000 distinct CDR3 sequences, roughly 43% of them singletons. The CDR3 has 15 residues. CDR1 and CDR2 (germline): SGHRS, YFSETQ. With V trimmed by 9 bases and J by 0 bases, 6 bases remained unmatched. Sample: blood. The source of this sequence is a human donor in good health. V gene TRBV5-1 combines with J gene TRBJ2-6, with 7 bases aligning to TRBD1. The CDR3 sequence: CATGTASSGANVLTF. The CDR3 bases are TGCGCCACCGGGACAGCGAGCTCTGGGGCCAACGTCCTGACTTTC.